The 5 T cell receptor beta chains below were found in one sample sequenced in a study of T cell repertoires in cytomegalovirus infection. TCRdb re-derived calls from the reads in MiXCR, one entry per CDR3 protein. The sample has 750,000 to 950,000 distinct CDR3 sequences; roughly 28% are singletons. The antigens these receptors bind are not known. This specimen was cultured CD8+ T cells from PBMCs, taken from culture after CMV antigen stimulation. The receptors were gathered from a human donor in good health (CMV status not recorded). Some clones in this sample may be carry-over from other donors' samples.

The chain links TRBV19 to TRBJ2-7, with D possibly TRBD1 on 5 matching bases. CDR1 is LNHDA, CDR2 SQIVND, per germline (reference sequence). This CDR3 has 17 amino acids. Trimming took 1 base from V and 2 from J, leaving 18 bases between them. Here the CDR3 DNA reads TGTGCCAGTAGTATAGGGTCCGACAGCCTGATACCCTACGAGCAGTACTTC. Translated, it gives CASSIGSDSLIPYEQYF.

V gene TRBV6-6 combines with J gene TRBJ2-2; possibly TRBD2 for D (6 bases). This CDR3 has 15 residues. CDR1 and CDR2 from the germline V gene are MNHNY and SVGAGI (reference sequence). The germline V and J ends were trimmed by 6 bases and 4 bases, with 15 bases remaining between them. The CDR3 loop reads CASSDLPRGTGELFF. The CDR3 DNA reads TGTGCCAGCAGCGACCTTCCGCGGGGCACCGGGGAGCTGTTTTTT.

This clonotype was seen more than once but under ten times. The rearrangement joins TRBV6-1 to TRBJ2-7, with D perhaps matching TRBD2 (5 bases). From germline, CDR1 is MNHNS and CDR2 SASEGT. The V gene lost 5 bases and the J gene lost 3 bases, with 17 bases spanning the gap. This CDR3 has 15 residues. The CDR3 here is CASSYSGGDVYEQYV. The CDR3, as DNA: TGTGCCAGCAGTTACAGCGGTGGGGATGTCTACGAGCAGTACGTC.

The chain combines TRBV27 with TRBJ2-7; D is possibly TRBD2 (6 bases). The CDR3 is 15 amino acids. Germline V gives CDR1 MNHEY, CDR2 SMNVEV (reference sequence). V lost 5 bases and J lost 4, with 18 bases in between. CDR3 DNA: TGTGCCAGCAGTCCCCGCGGAGGGAGTGTATACGAGCAGTACTTC. Translating it yields CASSPRGGSVYEQYF.

This clonotype occurred a few times. The CDR3 sequence: CASSNQYPYEQYF. The CDR3 DNA reads as TGTGCCAGCAGCAACCAATACCCCTACGAGCAGTACTTC. V and J are TRBV6-1 and TRBJ2-7, with D uncertain. The CDR3 extends over 13 amino acids. Trimming stripped 6 bases from V and 2 bases from J, with 11 bases between. Germline V gene lookup returns CDR1 MNHNS and CDR2 SASEGT.